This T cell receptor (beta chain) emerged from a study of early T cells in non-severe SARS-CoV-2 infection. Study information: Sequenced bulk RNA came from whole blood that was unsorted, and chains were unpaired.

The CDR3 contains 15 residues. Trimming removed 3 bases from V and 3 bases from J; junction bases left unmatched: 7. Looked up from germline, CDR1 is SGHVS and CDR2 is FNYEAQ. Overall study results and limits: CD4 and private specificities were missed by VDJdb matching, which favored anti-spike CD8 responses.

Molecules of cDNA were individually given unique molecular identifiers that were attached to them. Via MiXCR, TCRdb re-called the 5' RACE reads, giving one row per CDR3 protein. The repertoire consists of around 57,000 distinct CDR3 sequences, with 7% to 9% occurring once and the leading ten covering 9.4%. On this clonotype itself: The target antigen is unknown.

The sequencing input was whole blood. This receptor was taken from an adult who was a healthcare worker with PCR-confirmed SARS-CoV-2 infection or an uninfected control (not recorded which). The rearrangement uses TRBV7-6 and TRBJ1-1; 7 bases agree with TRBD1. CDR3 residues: CASSFSTGMDTEAFF. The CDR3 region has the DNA TGTGCCAGCAGCTTCTCGACAGGGATGGACACTGAAGCTTTCTTT.